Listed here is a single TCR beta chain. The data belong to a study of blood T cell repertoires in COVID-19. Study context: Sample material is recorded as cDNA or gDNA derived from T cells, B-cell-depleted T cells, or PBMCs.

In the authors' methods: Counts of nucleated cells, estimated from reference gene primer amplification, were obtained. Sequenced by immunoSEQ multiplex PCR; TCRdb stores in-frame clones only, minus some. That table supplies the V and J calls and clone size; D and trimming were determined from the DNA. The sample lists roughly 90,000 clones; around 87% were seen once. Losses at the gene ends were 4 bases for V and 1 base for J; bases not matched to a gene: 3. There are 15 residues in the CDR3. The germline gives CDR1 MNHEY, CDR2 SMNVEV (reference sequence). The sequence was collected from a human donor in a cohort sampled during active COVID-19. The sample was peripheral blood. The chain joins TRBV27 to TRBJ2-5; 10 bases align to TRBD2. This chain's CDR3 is CASSSAGGGQETQYF. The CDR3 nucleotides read TGTGCCAGCAGTTCAGCGGGGGGGGGCCAAGAGACCCAGTACTTC.